This T cell receptor (beta chain) was recorded in a study of brain T cells in children with intractable seizures (dated by TCRdb to about 2021). About the full investigation: A NanoString immunology panel was first used to screen resected brain tissue from 50 to 65 pediatric epilepsy surgery cases for immune gene transcripts. Among the approximately 12 selected surgery cases, pre-surgery blood was additionally sequenced for eight, leaving four cases with brain tissue only. Points the paper makes about the study in general: Because pre- and post-surgery blood were sequenced to different depths, clones absent from the pre-surgery sample may reflect undersampling. Viral specificity was inferred solely from CDR3 sequence similarity, and the HCMV serostatus of the patients was not known.

TCR beta chain sequences were generated from genomic DNA using the immunoSEQ assay. The paper's data handling went like this. Any CDR3 sequence that did not begin with the conserved framework cysteine at position 104 was removed by hand. To get clonality, the normalized Shannon's Diversity Index was subtracted from one, giving values from 0 (maximal diversity) to 1 (oligoclonal). Differences in the frequency of the same CDR3 between samples, such as brain versus blood, were assessed with chi-squared comparison-of-proportions tests. Public clonotypes were found through immuneACCESS searches, while the VDJdb browser was used to judge similarity to known antiviral clonotypes. TCRdb obtained this table from immuneACCESS and retained in-frame rearrangements with V and J assigned. These tables miss some clones; where compared with another copy, unresolved V genes account for less than half of the shortfall, and the remainder is unexplained. V and J calls and clone size are given by that table; D and trimming were obtained from the DNA. This sample gives about 320,000 clones in total; roughly 93% of them show up just once. The top ten clonotypes cover approximately 5% of the sample.

Sample time point, as interpreted from the label and publication: blood from clinic visit 5 months post-surgery; TSC patient then seizure free. The surgery cases showing the highest brain T cell transcript signatures were chosen for TCR beta chain sequencing of brain tissue and, when available, of blood. Prior to surgery, the patients had been treated with at least one anti-epileptic drug. TCR-sequenced patients were children with drug-resistant epilepsy due to tuberous sclerosis complex, focal cortical dysplasia, Rasmussen encephalitis or hemimegalencephaly. The Monarch genomic DNA purification kit was used to extract bulk genomic DNA from unsorted brain tissue and from whole blood. As concerns this clone: No antigen is known for it. No much larger clone exists at a distance of one base, and base qualities are not known.

Per the germline V gene (reference sequence), MNHEY is the CDR1 and SMNVEV is the CDR2. There are 19 amino acids in the CDR3, from cysteine to phenylalanine inclusive. Only the CDR3 DNA is retained, 57 bases long and in frame from the first base. V lost 4 bases and J lost 4 bases; the stretch between them is 25 bases long. The sequences come from peripheral blood, collected more than 4 months after surgery. The TCR sequence derives from a boy less than two years old with tuberous sclerosis and intractable seizures. This receptor chain uses TRBV27 and TRBJ1-4; no D gene can be assigned with confidence. The CDR3 in this case is CASSSHSSGICDFNEKLFF. The DNA sequence follows: TGTGCCAGCAGTTCCCATTCCTCCGGGATCTGCGACTTTAATGAAAAACTGTTTTTT.